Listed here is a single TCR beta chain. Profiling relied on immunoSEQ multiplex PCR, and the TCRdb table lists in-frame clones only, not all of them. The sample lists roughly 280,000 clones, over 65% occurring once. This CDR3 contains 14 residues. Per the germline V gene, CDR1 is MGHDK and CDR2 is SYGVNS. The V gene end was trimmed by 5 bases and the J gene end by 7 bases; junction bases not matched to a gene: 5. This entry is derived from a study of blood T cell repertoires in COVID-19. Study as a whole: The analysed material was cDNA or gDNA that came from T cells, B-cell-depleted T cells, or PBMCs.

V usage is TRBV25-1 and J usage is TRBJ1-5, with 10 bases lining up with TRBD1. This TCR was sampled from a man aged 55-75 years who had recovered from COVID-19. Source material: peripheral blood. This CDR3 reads CASSTGQGFQPQHF. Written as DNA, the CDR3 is TGTGCCAGCAGTACGGGACAGGGGTTCCAGCCCCAGCATTTT.